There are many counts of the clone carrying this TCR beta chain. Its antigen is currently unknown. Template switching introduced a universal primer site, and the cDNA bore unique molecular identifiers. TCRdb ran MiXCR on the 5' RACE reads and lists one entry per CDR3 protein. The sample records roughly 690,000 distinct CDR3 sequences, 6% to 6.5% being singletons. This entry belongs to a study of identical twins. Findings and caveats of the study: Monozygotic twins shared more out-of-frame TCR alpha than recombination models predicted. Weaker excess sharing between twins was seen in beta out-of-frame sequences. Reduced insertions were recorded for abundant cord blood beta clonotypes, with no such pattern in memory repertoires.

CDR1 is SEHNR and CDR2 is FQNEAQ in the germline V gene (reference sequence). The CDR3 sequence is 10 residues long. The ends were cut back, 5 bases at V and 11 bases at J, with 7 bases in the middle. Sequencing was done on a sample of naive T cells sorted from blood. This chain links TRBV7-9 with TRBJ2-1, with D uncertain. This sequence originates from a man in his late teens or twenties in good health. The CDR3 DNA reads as TGTGCCAGCAGCAACCGGAAGCAGTTCTTC. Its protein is CASSNRKQFF.